These 4 T cell receptor beta chains were all obtained from the same sample, sequenced in a study of T cells after yellow fever vaccination (dated by TCRdb to about 2019). Libraries were made using 5' RACE. These reads were obtained on an Illumina HiSeq 2500. The raw public data were reprocessed by TCRdb itself: fastp quality trimming at Q25, MiXCR clonotype calling, in-frame beta chains only. Here each entry gathers all rows of one CDR3 protein and keeps the most common genes and DNA. The sample table contains 300,000 to 400,000 distinct CDR3 sequences; only one count was recorded for 6.2% of them. Over 12% of the sample is held by the ten biggest clonotypes. This specimen's treatment or condition label, per the study, means: live attenuated yellow fever vaccine strain. The material sequenced was PBMCs, taken 5 days after the yellow fever booster vaccination. Source of these receptors: a man aged 25-45 years who received the YFV17D yellow fever vaccine.

This clonotype appeared many times. The V call is TRBV20-1, the J call TRBJ2-1; D perhaps matches TRBD1 (5 bases). V was cut by 3 bases and J by 8 bases, with 20 bases left in between. There are 15 residues in the CDR3. Germline V gives CDR1 DFQATT, CDR2 SNEGSKA (reference sequence). This CDR3 reads CSASRRTDGADEQFF. In DNA, the CDR3 is TGCAGTGCTAGTCGGCGGACCGATGGGGCCGATGAGCAGTTCTTC.

At least ten counts were recorded for this clonotype. The V call is TRBV5-1, the J call TRBJ2-7, with a possible D match to TRBD1 (5 bases). Germline V gene sequence: CDR1 SGHRS, CDR2 YFSETQ. The CDR3 is made up of 15 amino acids. Trimming took 4 bases from V and 0 from J, leaving 14 bases between them. The CDR3 protein is CASSPFVDTSYEQYF. CDR3 bases: TGCGCCAGCAGCCCCTTCGTGGACACCTCCTACGAGCAGTACTTC.

This clonotype showed up many times. The rearrangement uses TRBV20-1 and TRBJ2-1, with TRBD2 matching 12 bases. The CDR3 is 13 amino acids. The ends lost 6 bases at V and 4 bases at J; junction bases unmatched: 1. CDR1 and CDR2 (germline): DFQATT, SNEGSKA (reference sequence). The CDR3 region has the DNA TGCAGTGCCGGGACTAGCGGGTACAATGAGCAGTTCTTC. It is translated as CSAGTSGYNEQFF.

The chain couples TRBV20-1 to TRBJ2-1; D is perhaps TRBD1 (6 bases). The CDR3 covers 13 residues. Germline V gene lookup returns CDR1 DFQATT and CDR2 SNEGSKA (reference sequence). The CDR3 DNA is TGCAGACCCTCGGCCAGGGGCTACAATGAGCAGTTCTTC. This translates into CRPSARGYNEQFF.